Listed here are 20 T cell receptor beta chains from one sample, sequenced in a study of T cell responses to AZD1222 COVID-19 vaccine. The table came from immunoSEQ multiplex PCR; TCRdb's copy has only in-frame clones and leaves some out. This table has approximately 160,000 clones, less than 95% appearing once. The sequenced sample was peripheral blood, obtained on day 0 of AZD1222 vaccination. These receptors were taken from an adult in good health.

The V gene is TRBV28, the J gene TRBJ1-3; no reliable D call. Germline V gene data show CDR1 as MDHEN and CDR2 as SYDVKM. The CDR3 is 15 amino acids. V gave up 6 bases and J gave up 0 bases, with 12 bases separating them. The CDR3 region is CASRNPGNSGNTIYF. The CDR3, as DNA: TGTGCCAGCAGGAACCCCGGGAACTCTGGAAACACCATATATTTT.

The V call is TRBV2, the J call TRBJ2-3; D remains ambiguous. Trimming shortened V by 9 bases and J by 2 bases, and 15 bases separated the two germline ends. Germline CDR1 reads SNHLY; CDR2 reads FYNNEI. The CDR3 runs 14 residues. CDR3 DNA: TGTGCCAGATGGAGAGACCTCTACACAGATACGCAGTATTTT. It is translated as CARWRDLYTDTQYF.

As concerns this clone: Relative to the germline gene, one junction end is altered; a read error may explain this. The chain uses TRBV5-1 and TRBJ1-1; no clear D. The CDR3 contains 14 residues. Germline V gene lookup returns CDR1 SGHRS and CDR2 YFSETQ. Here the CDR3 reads CASTLLGIEGEAFF. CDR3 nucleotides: TGCGCCAGCACCTTGTTAGGGATCGAGGGTGAAGCTTTCTTT.

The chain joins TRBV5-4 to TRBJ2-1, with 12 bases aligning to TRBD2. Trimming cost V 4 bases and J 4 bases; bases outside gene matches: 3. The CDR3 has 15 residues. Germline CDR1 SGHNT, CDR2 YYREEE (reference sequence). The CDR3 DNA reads TGTGCCAGCAGCCTAACTAGCGGGGGGTACAATGAGCAGTTCTTC. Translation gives CASSLTSGGYNEQFF.

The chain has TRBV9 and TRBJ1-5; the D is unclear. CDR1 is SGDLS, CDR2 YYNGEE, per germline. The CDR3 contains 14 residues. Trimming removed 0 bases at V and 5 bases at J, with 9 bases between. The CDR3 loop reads CASSVGRGDQPQHF. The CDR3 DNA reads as TGTGCCAGCAGCGTAGGGCGGGGTGATCAGCCCCAGCATTTT.

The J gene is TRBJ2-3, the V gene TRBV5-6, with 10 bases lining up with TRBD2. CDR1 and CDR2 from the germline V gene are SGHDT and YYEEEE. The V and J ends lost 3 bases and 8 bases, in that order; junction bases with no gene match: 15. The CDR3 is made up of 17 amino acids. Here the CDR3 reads CASSSVWLAGGSGTQYF. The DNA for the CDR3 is TGTGCCAGCAGCTCGGTGTGGTTAGCGGGAGGAAGCGGTACGCAGTATTTT.

The CDR3 DNA reads as TGTGCCAGCAGCCTAGGGGACAGTCATCCCTCATGGGGTAATTCACCCCTCCACTTT. Residues: CASSLGDSHPSWGNSPLHF. The chain is built from TRBV9 and TRBJ1-6; the match to TRBD1 covers 7 bases. This CDR3 comprises 19 residues. V was clipped by 4 bases and J by 6 bases; unmatched bases: 19. Germline values: CDR1 SGDLS, CDR2 YYNGEE.

The CDR3 protein is CASSVTTGTGHTGELFF. The CDR3 DNA sequence: TGTGCCAGCAGCGTAACAACCGGGACAGGACACACCGGGGAGCTGTTTTTT. This sequence joins TRBV7-8 and TRBJ2-2; 8 bases are a match to TRBD1. The trim removed 5 bases at V and 3 bases at J, leaving 11 bases unmatched. The germline V gene has CDR1 SGHVS and CDR2 FQNEAQ. The length of the CDR3 is 17 residues.

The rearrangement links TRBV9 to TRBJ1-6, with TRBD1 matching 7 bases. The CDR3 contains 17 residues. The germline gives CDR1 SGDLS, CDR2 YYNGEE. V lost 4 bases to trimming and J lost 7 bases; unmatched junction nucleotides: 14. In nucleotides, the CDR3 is TGTGCCAGCAGCACAAACCCGGGACAGAGGCAAAATTCACCCCTCCACTTT. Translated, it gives CASSTNPGQRQNSPLHF.

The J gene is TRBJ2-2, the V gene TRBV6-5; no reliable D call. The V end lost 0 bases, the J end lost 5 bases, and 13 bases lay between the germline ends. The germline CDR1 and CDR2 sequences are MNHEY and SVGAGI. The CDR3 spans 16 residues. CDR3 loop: CASSYSWAPGTGELFF. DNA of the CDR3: TGTGCCAGCAGTTACTCGTGGGCGCCCGGGACCGGGGAGCTGTTTTTT.

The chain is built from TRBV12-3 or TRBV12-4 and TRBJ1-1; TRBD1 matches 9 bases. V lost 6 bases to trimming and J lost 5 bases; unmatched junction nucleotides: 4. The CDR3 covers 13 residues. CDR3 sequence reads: CASRGQGRTEAFF. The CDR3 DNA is TGTGCCAGCAGGGGACAGGGTCGGACTGAAGCTTTCTTT.

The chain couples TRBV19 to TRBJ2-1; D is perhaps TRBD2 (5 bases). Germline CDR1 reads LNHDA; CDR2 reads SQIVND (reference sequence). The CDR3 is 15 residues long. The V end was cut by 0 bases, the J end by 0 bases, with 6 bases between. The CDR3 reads CASSIDTSSYNEQFF. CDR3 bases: TGTGCCAGTAGTATAGATACTAGCTCCTACAATGAGCAGTTCTTC.

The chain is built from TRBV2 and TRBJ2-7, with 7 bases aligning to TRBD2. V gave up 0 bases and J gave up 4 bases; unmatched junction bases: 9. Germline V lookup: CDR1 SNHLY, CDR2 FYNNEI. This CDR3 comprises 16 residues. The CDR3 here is CASSEAASSGVYEQYF. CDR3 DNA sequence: TGTGCCAGCAGTGAAGCAGCGTCTAGCGGAGTTTACGAGCAGTACTTC. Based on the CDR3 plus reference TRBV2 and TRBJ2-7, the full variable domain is EPEVTQTPSHQVTQMGQEVILRCVPISNHLYFYWYRQILGQKVEFLVSFYNNEISEKSEIFDDQFSVERPDGSNFTLKIRSTKLEDSAMYFCASSEAASSGVYEQYFGPGTRLTVT.

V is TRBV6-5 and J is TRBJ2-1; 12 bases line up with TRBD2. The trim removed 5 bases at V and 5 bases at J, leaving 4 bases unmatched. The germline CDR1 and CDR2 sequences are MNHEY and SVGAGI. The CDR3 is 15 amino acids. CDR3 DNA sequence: TGTGCCAGCAGTCACCGACTAGCGGGAGACAATGAGCAGTTCTTC. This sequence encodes CASSHRLAGDNEQFF.

The DNA of the CDR3 is TGTGCCAGCTTAGACCCGGGACAGGGACCGGAGACCCAGTACTTC. Residues: CASLDPGQGPETQYF. This chain links TRBV18 with TRBJ2-5, with 9 bases aligning to TRBD1. V lost 7 bases, J lost 5 bases, and 11 bases stayed unmatched. Germline CDR1 reads KGHSH; CDR2 reads LQKENI. The CDR3 length is 15 residues. The entire variable domain, with the rest obtained from reference TRBV18 and TRBJ2-5, is as follows: NAGVMQNPRHLVRRRGQEARLRCSPMKGHSHVYWYRQLPEEGLKFMVYLQKENIIDESGMPKERFSAEFPKEGPSILRIQQVVRGDSAAYFCASLDPGQGPETQYFGPGTRLLVL.

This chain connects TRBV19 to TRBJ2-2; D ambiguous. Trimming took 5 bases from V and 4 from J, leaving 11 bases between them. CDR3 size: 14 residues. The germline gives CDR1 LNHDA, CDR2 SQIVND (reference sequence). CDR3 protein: CASSPGRSTGELFF. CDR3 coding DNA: TGTGCCAGTAGTCCAGGTCGCTCCACCGGGGAGCTGTTTTTT.

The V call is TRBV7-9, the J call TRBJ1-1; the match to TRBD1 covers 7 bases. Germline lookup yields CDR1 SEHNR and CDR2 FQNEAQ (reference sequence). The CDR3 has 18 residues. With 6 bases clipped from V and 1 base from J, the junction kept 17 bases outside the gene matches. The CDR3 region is CASRRPPGQFAPNTEAFF. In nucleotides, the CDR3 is TGTGCCAGCAGACGACCCCCGGGACAGTTCGCTCCGAACACTGAAGCTTTCTTT.

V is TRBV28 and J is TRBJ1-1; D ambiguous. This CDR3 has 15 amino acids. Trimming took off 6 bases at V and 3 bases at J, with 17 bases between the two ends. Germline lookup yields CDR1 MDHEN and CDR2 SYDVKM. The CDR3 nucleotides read TGTGCCAGCAGATTAAAGATGCAGGAGTACACTGAAGCTTTCTTT. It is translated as CASRLKMQEYTEAFF.

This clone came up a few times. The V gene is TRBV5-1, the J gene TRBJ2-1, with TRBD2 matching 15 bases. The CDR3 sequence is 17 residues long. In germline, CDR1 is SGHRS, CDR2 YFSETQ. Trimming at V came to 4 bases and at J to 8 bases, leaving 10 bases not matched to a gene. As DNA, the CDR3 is TGCGCCAGCAGCCTGGGACTAGCGGGAGGCCGACGGGATGAGCAGTTCTTC. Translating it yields CASSLGLAGGRRDEQFF.

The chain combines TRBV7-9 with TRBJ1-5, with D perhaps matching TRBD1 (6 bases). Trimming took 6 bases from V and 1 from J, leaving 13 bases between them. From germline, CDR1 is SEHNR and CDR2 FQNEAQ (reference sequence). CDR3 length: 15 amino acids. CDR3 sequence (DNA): TGTGCCAGCAGTCCACAGGGTGTCAGCAATCAGCCCCAGCATTTT. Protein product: CASSPQGVSNQPQHF.